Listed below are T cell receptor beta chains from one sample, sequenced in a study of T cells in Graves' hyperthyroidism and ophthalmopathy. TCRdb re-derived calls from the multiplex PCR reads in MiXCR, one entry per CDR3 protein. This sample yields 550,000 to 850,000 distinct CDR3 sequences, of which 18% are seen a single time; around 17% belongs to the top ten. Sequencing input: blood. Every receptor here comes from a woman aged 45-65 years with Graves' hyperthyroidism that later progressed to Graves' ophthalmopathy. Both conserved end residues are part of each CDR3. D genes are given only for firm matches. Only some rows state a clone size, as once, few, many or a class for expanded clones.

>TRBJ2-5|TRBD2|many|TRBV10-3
TGTGCCATCAGTGACGTGGGGACTAGCGAAGAGACCCAGTACTTC
CAISDVGTSEETQYF
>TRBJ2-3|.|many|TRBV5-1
TGCGCCAGCAGCTTGGGCACAAACCTGGGACTTATCACAGATACGCAGTATTTT
CASSLGTNLGLITDTQYF
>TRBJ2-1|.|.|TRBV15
TGTGCCACCAGCGGGACCGAAGGAGGGGGGCCCGACAATGAGCAGTTCTTC
CATSGTEGGGPDNEQFF
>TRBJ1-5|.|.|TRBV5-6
TGTGCCAGCAGCTTTCAGGGTTTTGACAATCAGCCCCAGCATTTT
CASSFQGFDNQPQHF
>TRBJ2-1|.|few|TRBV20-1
TGCAGTGCTAGAGAGGGGAGACTATCGTACAATGAGCAGTTCTTC
CSAREGRLSYNEQFF
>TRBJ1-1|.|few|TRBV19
TGTGCCAGTACCCATGGGCAGGGATTTTACGGAATACTGAACACTGAAGCTTTCTTT
CASTHGQGFYGILNTEAFF
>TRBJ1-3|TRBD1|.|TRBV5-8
TGTGCCAGCAGCTTGGAGGGACAGGGAACTGGAAACACCATATATTTT
CASSLEGQGTGNTIYF
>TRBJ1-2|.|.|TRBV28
TGTGCCAGCAGTATCGGGACCCGGGGATTGTATGGCTACACCTTC
CASSIGTRGLYGYTF
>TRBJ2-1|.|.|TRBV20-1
TGCAGTGCTATCAGGGATGAGCAGTTCTTC
CSAIRDEQFF
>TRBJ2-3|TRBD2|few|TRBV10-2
TGCGCCAGCAGTCAGACTAGCGGAATAACCACAGATACGCAGTATTTT
CASSQTSGITTDTQYF
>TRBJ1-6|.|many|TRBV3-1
TGTGCCAGCAGCCGACGGGGAGGTTTGATGTCCCTCCACTTT
CASSRRGGLMSLHF
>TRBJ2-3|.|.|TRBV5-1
TGCGCCAGCAGCTATCGGGGGCTTCTAACAGATACGCAGTATTTT
CASSYRGLLTDTQYF
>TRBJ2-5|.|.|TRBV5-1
TGCGCCAGCAGGGCTCTGCAGGTCGGCCGAGAGACCCAGTACTTC
CASRALQVGRETQYF
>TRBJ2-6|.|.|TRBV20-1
TGCAGTGCTAGGGCCTGGCAGGTTCAAAGCTCTGGGGCCAACGTCCTGACTTTC
CSARAWQVQSSGANVLTF
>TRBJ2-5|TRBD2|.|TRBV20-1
TGCAGTGCTAGAGAATGGACTAGTCGAGAGACCCAGTACTTC
CSAREWTSRETQYF
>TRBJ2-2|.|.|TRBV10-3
TGTGCCATCAGATCGGACCGCCGGCGGGACACCGGGGAGCTGTTTTTT
CAIRSDRRRDTGELFF
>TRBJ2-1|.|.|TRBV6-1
TGTGCCAGCAGTATGTGGGATGAGCAGTTCTTC
CASSMWDEQFF
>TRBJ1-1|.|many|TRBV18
TGTGCCAGCTCACCACGTACAGCGTCGAACACTGAAGCTTTCTTT
CASSPRTASNTEAFF
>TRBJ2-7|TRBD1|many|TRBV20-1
TGCAGTGCTAGACGCAAGGGACAGCCCTACGAGCAGTACTTC
CSARRKGQPYEQYF
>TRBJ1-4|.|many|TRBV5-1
TGCGCCAGCAGCTTGGGATTGGGACACCTAGCAACTAATGAAAAACTGTTTTTT
CASSLGLGHLATNEKLFF
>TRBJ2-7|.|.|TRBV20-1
TGCAGTGCCCGCCACCTGGGGGTCGACGAGCAGTACTTC
CSARHLGVDEQYF
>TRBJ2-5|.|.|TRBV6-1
TGTGCCAGCAGCAGGACTGCAACCCCACAAGAGACCCAGTACTTC
CASSRTATPQETQYF
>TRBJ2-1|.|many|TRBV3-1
TGTGCCAGCAGCAACGTGGCGGACTCCTACAATGAGCAGTTCTTC
CASSNVADSYNEQFF
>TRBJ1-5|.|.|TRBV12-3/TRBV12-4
TGTGCCAGCAGCCTAATCCTTAGGGATCAGCCCCAGCATTTT
CASSLILRDQPQHF
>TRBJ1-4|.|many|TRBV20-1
TGCAGTGCTAGTTTGGGGGCCCGGACGGACGAAAAACTGTTTTTT
CSASLGARTDEKLFF
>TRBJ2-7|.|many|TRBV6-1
TGTGCCAGCAGTGAAGAAACCATAGGGGGCTACGAGCAGTACTTC
CASSEETIGGYEQYF
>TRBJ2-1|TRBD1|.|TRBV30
TGTGCCTGGAGTCCAGGGGGAGTGTACAATGAGCAGTTCTTC
CAWSPGGVYNEQFF